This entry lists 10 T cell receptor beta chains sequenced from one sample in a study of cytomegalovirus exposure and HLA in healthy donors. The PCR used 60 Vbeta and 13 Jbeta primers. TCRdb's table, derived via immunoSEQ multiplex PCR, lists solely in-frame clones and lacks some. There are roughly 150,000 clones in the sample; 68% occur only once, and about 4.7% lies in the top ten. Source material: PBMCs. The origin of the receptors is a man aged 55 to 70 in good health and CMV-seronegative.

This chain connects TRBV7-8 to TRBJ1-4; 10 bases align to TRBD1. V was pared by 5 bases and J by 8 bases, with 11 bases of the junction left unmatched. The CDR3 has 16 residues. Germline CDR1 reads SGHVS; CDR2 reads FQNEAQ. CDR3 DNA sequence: TGTGCCAGCAGCCCGCCGGGACAGGGGTCAGGGGAAAAACTGTTTTTT. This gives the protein CASSPPGQGSGEKLFF.

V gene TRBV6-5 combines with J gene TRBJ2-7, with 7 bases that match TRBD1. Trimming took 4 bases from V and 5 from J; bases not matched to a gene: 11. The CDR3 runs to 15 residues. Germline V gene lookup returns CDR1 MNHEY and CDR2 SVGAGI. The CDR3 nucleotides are TGTGCCAGCAGTTCCCACGACAGGGTTTCCAACGAGCAGTACTTC. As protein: CASSSHDRVSNEQYF.

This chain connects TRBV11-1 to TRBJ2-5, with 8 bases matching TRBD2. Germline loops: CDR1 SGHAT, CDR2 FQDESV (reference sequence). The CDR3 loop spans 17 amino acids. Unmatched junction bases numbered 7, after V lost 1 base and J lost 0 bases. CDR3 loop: CASSLVPGLGYQETQYF. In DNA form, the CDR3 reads TGTGCCAGCAGCTTAGTTCCGGGACTAGGATACCAAGAGACCCAGTACTTC.

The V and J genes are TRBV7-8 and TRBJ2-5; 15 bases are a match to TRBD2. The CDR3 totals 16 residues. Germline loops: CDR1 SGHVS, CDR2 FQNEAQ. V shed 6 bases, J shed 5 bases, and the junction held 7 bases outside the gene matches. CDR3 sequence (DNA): TGTGCCAGCAGTTCTACCGGGACTAGCGGGAGGGAGACCCAGTACTTC. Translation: CASSSTGTSGRETQYF.

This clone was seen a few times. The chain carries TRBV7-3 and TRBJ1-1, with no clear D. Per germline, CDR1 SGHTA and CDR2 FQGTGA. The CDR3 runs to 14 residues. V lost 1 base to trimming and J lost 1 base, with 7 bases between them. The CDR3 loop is CASSLMGGNTEAFF. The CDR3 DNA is TGTGCCAGCAGCTTAATGGGAGGGAACACTGAAGCTTTCTTT.

The CDR3 loop is CASSLEGVPGETQYF. The CDR3, as DNA: TGTGCCAGCTCACTAGAAGGGGTACCAGGGGAGACCCAGTACTTC. The rearrangement joins TRBV18 to TRBJ2-5; tentative D call: TRBD1 (5 bases). Germline V gives CDR1 KGHSH, CDR2 LQKENI. Trimming took 4 bases from V and 5 from J, leaving 17 bases between them. The CDR3 is 15 amino acids. The whole variable domain, filled in from reference TRBV18 and TRBJ2-5, reads NAGVMQNPRHLVRRRGQEARLRCSPMKGHSHVYWYRQLPEEGLKFMVYLQKENIIDESGMPKERFSAEFPKEGPSILRIQQVVRGDSAAYFCASSLEGVPGETQYFGPGTRLLVL.

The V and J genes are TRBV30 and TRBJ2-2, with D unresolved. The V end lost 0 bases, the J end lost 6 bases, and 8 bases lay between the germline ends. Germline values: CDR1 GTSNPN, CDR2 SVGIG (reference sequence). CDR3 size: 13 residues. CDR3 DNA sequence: TGTGCCTGGAGTGTACCAGGCCCCGGGGAGCTGTTTTTT. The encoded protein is CAWSVPGPGELFF.

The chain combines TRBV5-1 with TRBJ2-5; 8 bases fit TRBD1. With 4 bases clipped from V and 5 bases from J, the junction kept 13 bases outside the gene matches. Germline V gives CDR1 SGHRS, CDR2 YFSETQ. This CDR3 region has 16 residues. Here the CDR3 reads CASSVLGQGGFETQYF. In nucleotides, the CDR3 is TGCGCCAGCAGCGTACTTGGACAGGGAGGATTCGAGACCCAGTACTTC.

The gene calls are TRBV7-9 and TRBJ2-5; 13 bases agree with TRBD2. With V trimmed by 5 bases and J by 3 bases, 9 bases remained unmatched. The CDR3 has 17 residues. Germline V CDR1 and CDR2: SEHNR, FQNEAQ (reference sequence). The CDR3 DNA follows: TGTGCCAGCAGCGATACTAGCGGGAGGGTCGAAGAAGAGACCCAGTACTTC. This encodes CASSDTSGRVEEETQYF. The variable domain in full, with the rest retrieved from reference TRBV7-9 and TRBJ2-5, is DTGVSQNPRHKITKRGQNVTFRCDPISEHNRLYWYRQTLGQGPEFLTYFQNEAQLEKSRLLSDRFSAERPKGSFSTLEIQRTEQGDSAMYLCASSDTSGRVEEETQYFGPGTRLLVL.

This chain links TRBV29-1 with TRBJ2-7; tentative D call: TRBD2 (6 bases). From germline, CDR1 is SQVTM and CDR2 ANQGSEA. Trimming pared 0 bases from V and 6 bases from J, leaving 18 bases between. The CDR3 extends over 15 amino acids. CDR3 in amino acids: CSVEDKVKAGFEQYF. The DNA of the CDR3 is TGCAGCGTTGAAGATAAGGTAAAGGCGGGATTCGAGCAGTACTTC.